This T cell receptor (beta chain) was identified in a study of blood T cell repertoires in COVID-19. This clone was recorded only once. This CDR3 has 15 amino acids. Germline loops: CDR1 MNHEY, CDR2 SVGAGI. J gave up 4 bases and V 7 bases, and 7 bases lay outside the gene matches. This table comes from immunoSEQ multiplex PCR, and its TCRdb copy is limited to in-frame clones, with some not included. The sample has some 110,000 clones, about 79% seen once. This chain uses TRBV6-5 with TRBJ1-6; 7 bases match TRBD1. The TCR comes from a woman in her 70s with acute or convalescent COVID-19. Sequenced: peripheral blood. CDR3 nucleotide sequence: TGTGCCAGCACACAGGGGATGGGGTATAATTCACCCCTCCACTTT. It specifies CASTQGMGYNSPLHF.